This record covers a single TCR beta chain. This sample was taken from a study of blood T cells in healthy people across ages. Next came a second PCR, run for about 6 to 11 cycles, which used a sample-barcoded 5' primer along with a J-beta primer mix. TCRdb fed the 5' RACE reads into MiXCR, producing one record per CDR3 protein. Here the sample spans around 1,800,000 distinct CDR3 sequences, around 40% being singletons. In germline, CDR1 is SEHNR, CDR2 FQNEAQ (reference sequence). The CDR3 contains 18 residues. Germline trimming cut 9 bases from V and 7 bases from J; bases unmatched to any gene: 16. The chain carries TRBV7-9 and TRBJ2-1; the match to TRBD2 covers 15 bases. The material sequenced was blood. This receptor was identified in a human donor in good health. Written as DNA, the CDR3 is TGTGCCAGTAGCCCTCGGGGGACTAGCGGGGGGTTGGGGAATGAGCAGTTCTTC. Translated: CASSPRGTSGGLGNEQFF.